Sequencing of this TCR beta chain was carried out in a study of shared clonotypes between healthy human individuals. Study details: Per donor, CD8 memory used one plate, CD8 naive used two, CD4 memory used three and CD4 naive used three. The study, taken as a whole, reports: Incomplete sequencing of sorted subsets was indicated by rarefaction despite large depth. With a handful of donors compared, 4% to 5% of naive CD4 clonotypes were shared. Compared with clonotypes that all four donors shared, non-shared clonotypes had lower generation probabilities.

This CDR3 comprises 14 residues. Trimming stripped 3 bases from V and 8 bases from J, with 13 bases between. The V gene's germline CDR1 is MDHEN and CDR2 SYDVKM. Method: immunoSEQ multiplex PCR; TCRdb's copy keeps in-frame clones and lacks some. The profile shows about 1 million clones, around 74% of them singletons. Details on this clone: Its antigen is unidentified.

This rearrangement joins TRBV28 to TRBJ1-4; D gene unclear. Sequenced input: memory CD4+ T cells sorted from blood. Subset in this sample: CD45RA-negative fraction. The origin of this receptor is a man aged 18 to 35 in good health. DNA for the CDR3: TGTGCCAGCAGTTTTTCGCGTCTGAGGGAAAAACTGTTTTTT. Protein sequence: CASSFSRLREKLFF. The entire variable domain, with the rest obtained from reference TRBV28 and TRBJ1-4, is as follows: DVKVTQSSRYLVKRTGEKVFLECVQDMDHENMFWYRQDPGLGLRLIYFSYDVKMKEKGDIPEGYSVSREKKERFSLILESASTNQTSMYLCASSFSRLREKLFFGSGTQLSVL.